This TCR beta chain was captured in a study of T-cell memory formation after mild COVID-19. Study outcomes and limitations: The study detected some responding clones in pre-infection memory, suggesting cross-reactive memory joined.

The germline V and J ends were trimmed by 2 bases and 5 bases, with 6 bases remaining between them. There are 13 residues in the CDR3. Germline V gene data show CDR1 as SGHDN and CDR2 as FVKESK. One entry per CDR3 protein results from TCRdb running MiXCR on the 5' RACE reads. The profile shows about 200,000 distinct CDR3 sequences, over 9.5% of them singletons. This clonotype was seen only a few times. What it binds is unknown. This clonotype was sampled from a man younger than 35 who had mild COVID-19 (a few samples of this study predate the infection). Cell type and time point are not known. This chain connects TRBV14 to TRBJ1-4; D remains unclear. Sequences were obtained from PBMCs or a T cell subset sorted from them (not recorded which). The CDR3 DNA is TGTGCCAGCAGCCAAAATCAGAATGAAAAACTGTTTTTT. Translated: CASSQNQNEKLFF.